These T cell receptor beta chains were read from a single sample in a study of CD8 T cells in ankylosing spondylitis. TCRdb used MiXCR to reprocess the 5' RACE reads, holding one entry per CDR3 protein. The data show more than 300,000 distinct CDR3 sequences, under 8.5% seen once. Sequences were obtained from blood, either unsorted or a sorted T cell fraction (not recorded which). The receptors here all came from a male donor with ankylosing spondylitis. Each CDR3 is given with its conserved first and last residue.

CASSPRGGGGYGYTF	TRBV7-3	TRBJ1-2	15
CASSGAGPNQPQHF	TRBV6-1	TRBJ1-5	14
CASSPRTLTPNTEAFF	TRBV5-1	TRBJ1-1	16
CASSLLGASLTEAFF	TRBV7-2	TRBJ1-1	15
CASRENKWGYTF	TRBV2	TRBJ1-2	12
CASSAVLSGNTIYF	TRBV12-3/TRBV12-4	TRBJ1-3	14
CASRYLAGYNEQFF	TRBV28	TRBJ2-1	14
CASRSQGSGSPLHF	TRBV5-1	TRBJ1-6	14
CASSFHLMTSGRSYEQYF	TRBV6-2/TRBV6-3	TRBJ2-7	18
CASSLGGTGNYGYTF	TRBV5-1	TRBJ1-2	15
CASSPLAGYNEQFF	TRBV12-3/TRBV12-4	TRBJ2-1	14
CVTRGEGLHEQYF	TRBV15	TRBJ2-7	13
CASSLSAASYNEQFF	TRBV7-3	TRBJ2-1	15
CASSALASSDTQYF	TRBV6-4	TRBJ2-3	14
CASSKAGAYNEQFF	TRBV19	TRBJ2-1	14
CATSDPGQAPGELFF	TRBV24-1	TRBJ2-2	15
CAISELGAPETQYF	TRBV10-3	TRBJ2-5	14
CATSAGGRAYNEQFF	TRBV24-1	TRBJ2-1	15
CASSPTIRSTEAFF	TRBV9	TRBJ1-1	14
CASQGAGVYEQYF	TRBV10-3	TRBJ2-7	13
CSVQGHLGQETQYF	TRBV29-1	TRBJ2-5	14
CASSQDFQDTQYF	TRBV4-3	TRBJ2-3	13
CASSLVADVYGYTF	TRBV7-2	TRBJ1-2	14
CASMSDPVSGANVLTF	TRBV25-1	TRBJ2-6	16
CASRAGDGGNQPQHF	TRBV12-3/TRBV12-4	TRBJ1-5	15
CASSTIMNTEAFF	TRBV12-3/TRBV12-4	TRBJ1-1	13
CASSFPGGHEQFF	TRBV12-3/TRBV12-4	TRBJ2-1	13
CASSLVGGTADTQYF	TRBV7-9	TRBJ2-3	15
CSAYKGYGNTIYF	TRBV20-1	TRBJ1-3	13
CASSQEPGNEQYF	TRBV4-2	TRBJ2-7	13
CASSLGLATYEQYF	TRBV7-2	TRBJ2-7	14
CASSRGSGDYNEQFF	TRBV5-1	TRBJ2-1	15
CSASWEINQPQHF	TRBV20-1	TRBJ1-5	13
CASSPAGSPSYNEQFF	TRBV9	TRBJ2-1	16
CASSLALEIYEQYF	TRBV7-9	TRBJ2-7	14
CASEGQGVNQPQHF	TRBV6-1	TRBJ1-5	14
CASSQMTGLMNTEAFF	TRBV11-2	TRBJ1-1	16
CASSLNVNTEAFF	TRBV7-3	TRBJ1-1	13
CASSVHPRYEQYF	TRBV9	TRBJ2-7	13
CASSLGGLRPGELFF	TRBV12-3/TRBV12-4	TRBJ2-2	15
CASQEGKSEAFF	TRBV4-1	TRBJ1-1	12
CSVASGLYEQYF	TRBV29-1	TRBJ2-7	12
CASTLDRVETQYF	TRBV12-3/TRBV12-4	TRBJ2-5	13
CATSRGFRGSSYNEQFF	TRBV15	TRBJ2-1	17
CSARGDRGLGTEAFF	TRBV20-1	TRBJ1-1	15
CACSPGGGAGRATYNEQFF	TRBV12-3/TRBV12-4	TRBJ2-1	19
CASLQLGGSPLHF	TRBV2	TRBJ1-6	13
CASSLNPSGSTDTQYF	TRBV7-3	TRBJ2-3	16
CASAEEADTQYF	TRBV5-1	TRBJ2-3	12
CASRPDSGTWADEQFF	TRBV9	TRBJ2-1	16
CASSEGQANQPQHF	TRBV11-1	TRBJ1-5	14
CASYRADPTDTQYF	TRBV18	TRBJ2-3	14
CAVGIRGDGTDTQYF	TRBV5-1	TRBJ2-3	15
CASGTDTQYF	TRBV12-3/TRBV12-4	TRBJ2-3	10
CASSPRPSSPGQHEQFF	TRBV18	TRBJ2-1	17
CASSEAQGTGPTDTQYF	TRBV2	TRBJ2-3	17
CSVELSGANVLTF	TRBV29-1	TRBJ2-6	13